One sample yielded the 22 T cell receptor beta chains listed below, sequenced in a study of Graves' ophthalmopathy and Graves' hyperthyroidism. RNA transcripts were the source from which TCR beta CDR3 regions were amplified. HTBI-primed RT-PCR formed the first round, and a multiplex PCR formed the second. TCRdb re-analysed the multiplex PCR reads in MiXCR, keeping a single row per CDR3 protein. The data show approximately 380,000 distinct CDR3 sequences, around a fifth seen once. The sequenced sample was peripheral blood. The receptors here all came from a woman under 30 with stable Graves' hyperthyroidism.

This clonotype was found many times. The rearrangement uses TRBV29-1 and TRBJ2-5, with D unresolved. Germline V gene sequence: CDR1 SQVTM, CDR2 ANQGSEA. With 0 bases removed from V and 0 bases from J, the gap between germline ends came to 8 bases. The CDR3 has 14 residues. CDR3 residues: CSVEDRVYQETQYF. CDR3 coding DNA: TGCAGCGTTGAAGATCGGGTGTACCAAGAGACCCAGTACTTC.

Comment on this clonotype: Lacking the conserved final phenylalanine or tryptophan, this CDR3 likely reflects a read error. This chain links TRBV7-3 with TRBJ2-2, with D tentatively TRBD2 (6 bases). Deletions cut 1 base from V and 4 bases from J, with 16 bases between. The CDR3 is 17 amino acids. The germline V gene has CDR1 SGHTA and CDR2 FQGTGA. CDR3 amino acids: CASSLKGGESFTGELFS. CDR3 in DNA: TGTGCCAGCAGCTTAAAAGGAGGGGAAAGTTTCACCGGGGAGCTGTTTTCT.

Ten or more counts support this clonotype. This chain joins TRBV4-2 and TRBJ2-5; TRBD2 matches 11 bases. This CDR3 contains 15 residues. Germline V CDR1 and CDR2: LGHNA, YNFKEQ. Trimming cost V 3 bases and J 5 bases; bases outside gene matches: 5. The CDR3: CASSHATSGMETQYF. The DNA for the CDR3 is TGTGCCAGCAGCCACGCGACTAGCGGGATGGAGACCCAGTACTTC.

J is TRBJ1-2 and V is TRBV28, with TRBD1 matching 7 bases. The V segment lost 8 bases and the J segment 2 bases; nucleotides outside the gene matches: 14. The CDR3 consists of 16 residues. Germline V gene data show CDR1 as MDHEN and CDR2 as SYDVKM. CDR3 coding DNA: TGTGCCAGCGGGTTGGGGACAGTCTGGAACAACTATGGCTACACCTTC. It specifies CASGLGTVWNNYGYTF.

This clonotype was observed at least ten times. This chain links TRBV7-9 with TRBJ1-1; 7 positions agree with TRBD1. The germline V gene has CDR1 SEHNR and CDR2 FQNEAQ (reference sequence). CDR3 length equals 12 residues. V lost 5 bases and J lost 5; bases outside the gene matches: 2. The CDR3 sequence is CASSETGTEAFF. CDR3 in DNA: TGTGCCAGCAGCGAGACAGGGACTGAAGCTTTCTTT.

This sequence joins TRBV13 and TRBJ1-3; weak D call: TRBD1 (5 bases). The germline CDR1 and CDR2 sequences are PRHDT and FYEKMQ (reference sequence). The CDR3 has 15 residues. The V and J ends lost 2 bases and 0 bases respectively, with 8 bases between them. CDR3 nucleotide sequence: TGTGCCAGCAGCTTAATGCAGGGCTCTGGAAACACCATATATTTT. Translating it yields CASSLMQGSGNTIYF.

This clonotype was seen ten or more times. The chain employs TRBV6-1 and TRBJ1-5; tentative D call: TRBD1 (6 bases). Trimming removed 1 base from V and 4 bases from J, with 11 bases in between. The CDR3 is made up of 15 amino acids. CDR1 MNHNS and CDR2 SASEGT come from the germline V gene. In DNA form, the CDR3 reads TGTGCCAGCAGTGAAGTGGCGGGACAAAATCAGCCCCAGCATTTT. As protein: CASSEVAGQNQPQHF.

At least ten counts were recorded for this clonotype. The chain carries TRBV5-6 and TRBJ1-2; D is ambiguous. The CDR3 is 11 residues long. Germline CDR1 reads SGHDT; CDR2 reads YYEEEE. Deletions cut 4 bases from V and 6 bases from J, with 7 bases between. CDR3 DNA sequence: TGTGCCAGCAGCAAAAATCATGGCTACACCTTC. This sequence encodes CASSKNHGYTF.

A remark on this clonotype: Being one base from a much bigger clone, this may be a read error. CDR3 bases: TGTGCCAGCAGTCCCCTCGGCCAAAGCGGGAGCTCCCACGAGCAGTACTTC. This sequence encodes CASSPLGQSGSSHEQYF. The V and J genes are TRBV27 and TRBJ2-7; 8 bases agree with TRBD2. The V gene's germline CDR1 is MNHEY and CDR2 SMNVEV (reference sequence). CDR3 size: 17 residues.

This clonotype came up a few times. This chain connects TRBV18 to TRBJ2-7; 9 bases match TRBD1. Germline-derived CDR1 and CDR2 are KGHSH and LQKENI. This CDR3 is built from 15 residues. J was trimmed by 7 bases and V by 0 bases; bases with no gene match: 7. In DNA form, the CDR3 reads TGTGCCAGCTCACCACCGGGACAGGGCGCTGGAGAGCAGTACTTC. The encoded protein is CASSPPGQGAGEQYF.

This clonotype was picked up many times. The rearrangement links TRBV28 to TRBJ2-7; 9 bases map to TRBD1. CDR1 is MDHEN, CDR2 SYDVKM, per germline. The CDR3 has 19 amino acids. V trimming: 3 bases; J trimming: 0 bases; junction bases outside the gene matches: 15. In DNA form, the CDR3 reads TGTGCCAGCAGTTTGGGAGCCAGGGGACAGGGAGTCTTCTCCTACGAGCAGTACTTC. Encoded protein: CASSLGARGQGVFSYEQYF.

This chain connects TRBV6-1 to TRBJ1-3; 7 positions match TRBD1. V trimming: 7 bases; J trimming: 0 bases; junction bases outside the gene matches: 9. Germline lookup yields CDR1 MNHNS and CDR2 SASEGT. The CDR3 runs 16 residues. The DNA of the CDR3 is TGTGCCAGCACCATCGACAGGGCCATCTCTGGAAACACCATATATTTT. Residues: CASTIDRAISGNTIYF.

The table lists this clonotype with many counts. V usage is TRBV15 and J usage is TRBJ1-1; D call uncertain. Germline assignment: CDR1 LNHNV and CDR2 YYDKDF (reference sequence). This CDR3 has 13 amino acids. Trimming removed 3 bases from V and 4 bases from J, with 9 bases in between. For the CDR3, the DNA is TGTGCCACCAGCAGGCACCGGGGCACTGAAGCTTTCTTT. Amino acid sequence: CATSRHRGTEAFF.

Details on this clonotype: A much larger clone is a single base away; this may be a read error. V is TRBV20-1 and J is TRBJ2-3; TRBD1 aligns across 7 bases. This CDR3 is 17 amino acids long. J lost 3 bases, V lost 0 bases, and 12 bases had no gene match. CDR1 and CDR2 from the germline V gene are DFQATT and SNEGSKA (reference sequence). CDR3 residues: CSARDATGRTGTDTQYF. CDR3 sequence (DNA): TGCAGTGCTAGAGATGCGACAGGGCGGACGGGTACAGATACGCAGTATTTT.

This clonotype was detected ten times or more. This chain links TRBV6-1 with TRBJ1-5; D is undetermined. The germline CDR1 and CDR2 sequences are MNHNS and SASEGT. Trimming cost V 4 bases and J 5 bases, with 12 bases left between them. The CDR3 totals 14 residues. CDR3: CASSVRRSDQPQHF. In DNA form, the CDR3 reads TGTGCCAGCAGTGTACGGCGCTCGGATCAGCCCCAGCATTTT.

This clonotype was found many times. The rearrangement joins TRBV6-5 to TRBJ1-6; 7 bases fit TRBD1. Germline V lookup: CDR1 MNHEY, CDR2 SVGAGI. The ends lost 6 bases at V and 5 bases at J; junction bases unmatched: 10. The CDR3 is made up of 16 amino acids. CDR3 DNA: TGTGCCAGCAGGCCCACAGGGGTTTCCAATAATTCACCCCTCCACTTT. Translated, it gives CASRPTGVSNNSPLHF.

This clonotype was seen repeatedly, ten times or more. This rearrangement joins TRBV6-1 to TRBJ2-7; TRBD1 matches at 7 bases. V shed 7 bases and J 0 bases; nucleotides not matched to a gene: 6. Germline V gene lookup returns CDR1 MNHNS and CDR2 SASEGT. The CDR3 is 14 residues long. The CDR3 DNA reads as TGTGCCAGCACCCAGACAGGGAGCTCCTACGAGCAGTACTTC. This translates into CASTQTGSSYEQYF.

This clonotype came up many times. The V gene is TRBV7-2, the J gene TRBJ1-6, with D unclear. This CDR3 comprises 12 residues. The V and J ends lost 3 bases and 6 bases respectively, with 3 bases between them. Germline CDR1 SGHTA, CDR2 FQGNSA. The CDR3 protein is CASSFVNSPLHF. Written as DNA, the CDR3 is TGTGCCAGCAGCTTCGTTAATTCACCCCTCCACTTT. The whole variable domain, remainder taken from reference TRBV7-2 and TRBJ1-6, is GAGVSQSPSNKVTEKGKDVELRCDPISGHTALYWYRQSLGQGLEFLIYFQGNSAPDKSGLPSDRFSAERTGGSVSTLTIQRTQQEDSAVYLCASSFVNSPLHFGNGTRLTVT.

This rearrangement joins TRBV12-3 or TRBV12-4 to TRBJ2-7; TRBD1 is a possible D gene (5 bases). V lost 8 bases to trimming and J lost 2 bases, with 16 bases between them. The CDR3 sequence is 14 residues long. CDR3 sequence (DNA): TGTGCCAGCCCTAAGGGGCAGGTACCCTACGAGCAGTACTTC. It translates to CASPKGQVPYEQYF.

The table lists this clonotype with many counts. CDR3 amino acids: CASTKPEHTGELFF. The CDR3 DNA is TGTGCCAGCACCAAACCCGAACATACCGGGGAGCTGTTTTTT. The genes are TRBV6-5 and TRBJ2-2, with D unclear. CDR1 MNHEY and CDR2 SVGAGI come from the germline V gene. Trimming left V 7 bases short and J 5 bases short, with 14 bases between. The CDR3 is made up of 14 amino acids.

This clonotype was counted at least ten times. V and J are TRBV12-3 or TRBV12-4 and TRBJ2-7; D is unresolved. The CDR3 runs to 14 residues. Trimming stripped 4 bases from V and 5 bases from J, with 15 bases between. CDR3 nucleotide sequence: TGTGCCAGCAGTTACCTGACACGTGCTGACGAGCAGTACTTC. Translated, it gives CASSYLTRADEQYF.

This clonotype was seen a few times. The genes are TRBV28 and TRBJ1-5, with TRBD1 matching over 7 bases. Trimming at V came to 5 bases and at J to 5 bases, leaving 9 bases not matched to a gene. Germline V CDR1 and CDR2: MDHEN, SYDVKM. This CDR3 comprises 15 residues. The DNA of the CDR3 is TGTGCCAGCAGTCCACGAAATACAGGGGATCAGCCCCAGCATTTT. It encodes CASSPRNTGDQPQHF.